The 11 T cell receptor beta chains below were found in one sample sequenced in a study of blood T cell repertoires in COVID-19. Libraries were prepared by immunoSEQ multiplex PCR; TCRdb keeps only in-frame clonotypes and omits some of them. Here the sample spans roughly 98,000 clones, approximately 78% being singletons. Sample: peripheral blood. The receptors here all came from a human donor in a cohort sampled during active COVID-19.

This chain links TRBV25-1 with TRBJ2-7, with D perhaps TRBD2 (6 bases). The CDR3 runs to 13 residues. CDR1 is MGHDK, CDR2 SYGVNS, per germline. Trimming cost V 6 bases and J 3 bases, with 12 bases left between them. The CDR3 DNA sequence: TGTGCCAGCAGCCGGGACTTTGGCTACGAGCAGTACTTC. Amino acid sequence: CASSRDFGYEQYF.

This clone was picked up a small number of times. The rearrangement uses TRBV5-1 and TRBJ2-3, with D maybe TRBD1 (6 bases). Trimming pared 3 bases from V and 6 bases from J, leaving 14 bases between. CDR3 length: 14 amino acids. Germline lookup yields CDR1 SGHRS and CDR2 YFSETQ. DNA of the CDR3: TGCGCCAGCAGCTCAATGACAGGATCTGATACGCAGTATTTT. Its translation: CASSSMTGSDTQYF.

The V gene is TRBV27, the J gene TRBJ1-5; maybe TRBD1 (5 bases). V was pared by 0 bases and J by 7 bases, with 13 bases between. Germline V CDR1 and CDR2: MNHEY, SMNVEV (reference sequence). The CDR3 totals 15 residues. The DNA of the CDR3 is TGTGCCAGCAGTTTATCCTGGCACAAGGGGCAGCCCCAGCATTTT. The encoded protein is CASSLSWHKGQPQHF.

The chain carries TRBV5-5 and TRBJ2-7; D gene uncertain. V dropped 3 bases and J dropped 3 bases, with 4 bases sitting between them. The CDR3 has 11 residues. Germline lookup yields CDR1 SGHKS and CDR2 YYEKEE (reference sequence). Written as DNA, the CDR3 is TGTGCCAGCAGCTCCCTCTACGAGCAGTACTTC. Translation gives CASSSLYEQYF. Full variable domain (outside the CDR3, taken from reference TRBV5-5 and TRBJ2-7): DAGVTQSPTHLIKTRGQQVTLRCSPISGHKSVSWYQQVLGQGPQFIFQYYEKEERGRGNFPDRFSARQFPNYSSELNVNALLLGDSALYLCASSSLYEQYFGPGTRLTVT.

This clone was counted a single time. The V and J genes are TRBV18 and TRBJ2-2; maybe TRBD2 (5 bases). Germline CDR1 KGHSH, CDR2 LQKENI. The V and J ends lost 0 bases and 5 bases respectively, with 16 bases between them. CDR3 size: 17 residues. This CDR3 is CASSPPRLDFWTGELFF. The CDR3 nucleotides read TGTGCCAGCTCACCACCAAGGTTGGACTTTTGGACCGGGGAGCTGTTTTTT.

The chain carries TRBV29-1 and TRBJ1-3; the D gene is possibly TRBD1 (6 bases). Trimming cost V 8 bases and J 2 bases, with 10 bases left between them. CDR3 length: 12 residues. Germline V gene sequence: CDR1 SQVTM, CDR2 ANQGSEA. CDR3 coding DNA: TGCAGCTCACAGGGAACTGGAAACACCATATATTTT. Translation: CSSQGTGNTIYF.

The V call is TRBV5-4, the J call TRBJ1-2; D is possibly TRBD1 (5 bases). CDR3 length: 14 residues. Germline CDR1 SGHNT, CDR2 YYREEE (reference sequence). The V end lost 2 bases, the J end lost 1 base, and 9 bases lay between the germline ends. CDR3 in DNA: TGTGCCAGCAGCTTACAGGCGTTTAACTATGGCTACACCTTC. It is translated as CASSLQAFNYGYTF. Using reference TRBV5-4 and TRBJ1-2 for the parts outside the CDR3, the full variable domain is ETGVTQSPTHLIKTRGQQVTLRCSSQSGHNTVSWYQQALGQGPQFIFQYYREEENGRGNFPPRFSGLQFPNYSSELNVNALELDDSALYLCASSLQAFNYGYTFGSGTRLTVV.

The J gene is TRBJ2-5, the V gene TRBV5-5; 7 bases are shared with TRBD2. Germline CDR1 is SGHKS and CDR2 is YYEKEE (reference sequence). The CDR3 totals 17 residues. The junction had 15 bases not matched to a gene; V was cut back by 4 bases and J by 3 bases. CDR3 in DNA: TGTGCCAGCAGCCCGGGACTTTACGGGGGGTCAAAAGAGACCCAGTACTTC. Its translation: CASSPGLYGGSKETQYF. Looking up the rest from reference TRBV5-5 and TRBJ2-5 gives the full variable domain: DAGVTQSPTHLIKTRGQQVTLRCSPISGHKSVSWYQQVLGQGPQFIFQYYEKEERGRGNFPDRFSARQFPNYSSELNVNALLLGDSALYLCASSPGLYGGSKETQYFGPGTRLLVL.

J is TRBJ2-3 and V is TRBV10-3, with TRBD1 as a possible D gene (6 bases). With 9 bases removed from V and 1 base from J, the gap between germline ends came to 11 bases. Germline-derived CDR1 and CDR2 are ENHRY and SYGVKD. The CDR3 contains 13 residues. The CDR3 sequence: CAIQGWGTDTQYF. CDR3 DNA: TGTGCCATACAGGGATGGGGCACAGATACGCAGTATTTT.

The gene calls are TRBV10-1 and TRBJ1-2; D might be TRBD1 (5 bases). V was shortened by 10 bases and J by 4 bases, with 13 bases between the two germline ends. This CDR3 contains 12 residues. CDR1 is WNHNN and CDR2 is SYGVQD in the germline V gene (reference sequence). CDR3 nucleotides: TGCGCCACCTGGGGCAAGACCTATGGCTACACCTTC. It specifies CATWGKTYGYTF.

For the CDR3, the DNA is TGTGCCAGCAGCCAGGGACAGGGCTCCTACAATGAGCAGTTCTTC. Its translation is CASSQGQGSYNEQFF. This chain links TRBV11-2 with TRBJ2-1; 9 nucleotides agree with TRBD1. J gave up 0 bases and V 5 bases, and 2 bases lay outside the gene matches. There are 15 residues in the CDR3. Germline V gives CDR1 SGHAT, CDR2 FQNNGV. Together with reference TRBV11-2 and TRBJ2-1, the CDR3 gives the full variable domain: EAGVAQSPRYKIIEKRQSVAFWCNPISGHATLYWYQQILGQGPKLLIQFQNNGVVDDSQLPKDRFSAERLKGVDSTLKIQPAKLEDSAVYLCASSQGQGSYNEQFFGPGTRLTVL.